This T cell receptor beta chain stems from a study of tumor-infiltrating lymphocytes in localized non-small cell lung cancer (dated by TCRdb to the early 2020s). In the study overall: Several histologies were represented in the cohort, which also included both smokers and never-smokers as well as patients whose samples were collected after neoadjuvant chemotherapy. The paired tumor versus uninvolved lung comparison of immunoSEQ T-cell fraction included roughly 54 patients. In total, the ICON cohort consisted of fewer than 180 surgical patients with localized non-small cell lung cancer who had their tumors resected. Alongside flow cytometry, multiplex immunofluorescence, RNA-seq, exome sequencing and proteomics, TCR sequencing was applied to the same patients as one of several integrated assays. From each patient came resected tumor tissue plus uninvolved lung tissue from that same patient, and the uninvolved lung tissue was described as non-adjacent to the tumor. Points the paper makes about the study in general: TCR-derived T-cell fraction did not differ between the flow cytometry-defined immunotypes IM1 (good prognosis) and IM2 (poor prognosis). Because different pieces of the same tissue were used for different assays, technical variation could not be separated from intratumor heterogeneity. Tumor T-cell fraction from TCR sequencing was not associated with recurrence-free survival (p = 0.61). In line with immunofluorescence CD3 counts, TCRbeta sequencing supported higher T cell infiltration in tumors compared with uninvolved lung tissue. Because assay coverage varied across patients depending on available tissue quantity, TCR sequencing was performed for only a subset of the cohort.

Patient enrollment in ICON started in the first half of 2016, and the final patient was enrolled in the second half of 2018. In a subcohort of about 76 patients, fresh tumor and matched uninvolved tissue were collected for in-depth immune analyses, with TCR sequencing among those analyses. No cell sorting was done, and TCR sequencing was instead run on DNA isolated from bulk tissue. Of note for this clone: What this receptor recognizes is not known. Base quality data are lacking; no much larger clone is found one base away.

The T-cell fraction in tumor and uninvolved lung tissue was obtained from TCR sequencing using the immunoSEQ assay. From the authors' description of their analysis: To analyze survival, patients were divided into a high T-cell fraction group (upper tertile) and a low T-cell fraction group (lower two tertiles), and the two groups were compared using a log-rank test. A signed-rank test was used to test differences in T-cell fraction between paired tumor and uninvolved lung samples. What TCRdb holds here is the immuneACCESS table cut down to in-frame rearrangements. Part of the clones is not present; checked against another copy, under half of the missing clones reflect an unresolved V gene, and the others are unexplained. V, J and clone size were drawn from that table, and D and trimming were deduced from the DNA. The sample has 10,000 to 15,000 clones on record, around 84% of them singletons. The ten top clones hold roughly 8.9% of the sample.

Here V drops 0 bases and J drops 4 bases, and the junction holds 9 bases not matched to any gene. The CDR3 sequence holds 17 residues, the cysteine and phenylalanine included. The sequence is cut down to CDR3 DNA, 51 bases in frame from base 1. The germline V gene specifies SGDLS as CDR1 and YYNGEE as CDR2. The TCR sequence derives from a human donor with non-small cell lung cancer. Recombination linked TRBV9 to TRBJ2-7, and TRBD2 aligns with 11 junction nucleotides. The sequenced sample consisted of lung tumor tissue. The CDR3 reads as follows: CASSVELAGVLYYEQYF. The DNA sequence is TGTGCCAGCAGCGTAGAACTAGCGGGAGTACTCTATTACGAGCAGTACTTC.